This TCR beta chain was retrieved from a study of cytomegalovirus exposure and HLA in healthy donors. Findings of the study overall: Around 160 TCR beta chains were listed as cytomegalovirus-associated.

This CDR3 comprises 15 residues. The V and J ends lost 1 base and 0 bases respectively, with 9 bases between them. Germline CDR1 is SGHTA and CDR2 is FQGNSA. PCR used 60 Vbeta primers and 13 Jbeta primers. Using immunoSEQ multiplex PCR, the repertoire was profiled, and TCRdb retains in-frame clones only, with some absent. The table lists roughly 150,000 clones, roughly 80% of them singletons. As to this clone: Its matching antigen is unknown.

Sample: PBMCs. The origin of this receptor is a woman in her forties in good health and CMV-seropositive. The chain links TRBV7-2 to TRBJ2-5; D is ambiguous. The DNA of the CDR3 is TGTGCCAGCAGCTTAGTTCGCCAGAACCAAGAGACCCAGTACTTC. This sequence encodes CASSLVRQNQETQYF.